What follows describes a single T cell receptor beta chain. The J segment lost 4 bases and the V segment lost 2 bases, leaving 9 bases of the junction unmatched. This CDR3 is built from 16 residues. Germline V CDR1 and CDR2: SGHTA, FQGNSA. The sample is drawn from a study of blood T cell repertoires in COVID-19. Study in general: The analysed material was cDNA or gDNA that came from T cells, B-cell-depleted T cells, or PBMCs.

Here immunoSEQ multiplex PCR was the method, and the copy in TCRdb shows in-frame clones only, minus some. The sample contains some 100,000 clones, under 90% of which appear only once. The source material was peripheral blood. V and J are TRBV7-2 and TRBJ2-5; 8 bases are shared with TRBD2. The receptor's source is a woman between 70 and 85 years old with acute or convalescent COVID-19. For the CDR3, the DNA is TGTGCCAGCAGCTTATTAACCGGGGGGGCCGGAGAGACCCAGTACTTC. Translated: CASSLLTGGAGETQYF.